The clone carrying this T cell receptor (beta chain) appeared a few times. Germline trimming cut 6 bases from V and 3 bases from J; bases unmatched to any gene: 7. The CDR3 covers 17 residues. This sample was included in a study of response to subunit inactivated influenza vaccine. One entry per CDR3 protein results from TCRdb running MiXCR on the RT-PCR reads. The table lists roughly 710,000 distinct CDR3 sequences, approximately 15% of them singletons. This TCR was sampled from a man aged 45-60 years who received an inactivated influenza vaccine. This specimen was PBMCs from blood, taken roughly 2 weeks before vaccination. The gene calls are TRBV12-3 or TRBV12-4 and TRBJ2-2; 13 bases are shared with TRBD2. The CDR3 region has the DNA TGTGCCAGCAGAAACCGGACTAGCGGGAGTTACACCGGGGAGCTGTTTTTT. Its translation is CASRNRTSGSYTGELFF.